This TCR beta chain was retrieved from a study of blood T cell repertoires in COVID-19. The CDR3 spans 14 residues. CDR1 and CDR2 from the germline V gene are MNHEY and SVGAGI. The V gene end was trimmed by 5 bases and the J gene end by 7 bases; junction bases not matched to a gene: 3. Generated by immunoSEQ multiplex PCR, the TCRdb table keeps only in-frame clones and is missing some. Counted here are about 110,000 clones, less than 75% occurring once; the ten biggest clones make up about 0.85%. The gene calls are TRBV6-5 and TRBJ2-4, with 12 positions matching TRBD2. This clonotype was sampled from a human donor with acute or convalescent COVID-19. The donor label of this sample is uncertain. The material sequenced was peripheral blood. The CDR3 region has the DNA TGTGCCAGCAGTCGGCTAGCGGGGGGGAACATTCAGTACTTC. Translated, it gives CASSRLAGGNIQYF.